A single sample gave rise to the 15 T cell receptor beta chains below, sequenced in a study of T cells in Graves' hyperthyroidism and ophthalmopathy. Amplified TCR beta CDR3 regions came from RNA transcripts. TCR CDR3 regions were first amplified by RT-PCR with HTBI primers. MiXCR, run by TCRdb on the multiplex PCR reads, gives a single entry per CDR3 protein. The sample shows roughly 250,000 distinct CDR3 sequences, roughly 15% of them seen only once. Sample: blood. The receptor set was obtained from a middle-aged woman with Graves' hyperthyroidism that later progressed to Graves' ophthalmopathy.

The sample holds many counts of this clonotype. The chain employs TRBV28 and TRBJ2-2; D perhaps matches TRBD1 (6 bases). The CDR3 extends over 16 amino acids. Trimming pared 2 bases from V and 1 base from J, leaving 11 bases between. Germline V gene lookup returns CDR1 MDHEN and CDR2 SYDVKM. CDR3 coding DNA: TGTGCCAGCAGTTTAGCAGGGGACGGGAACACCGGGGAGCTGTTTTTT. It encodes CASSLAGDGNTGELFF. The entire variable domain, with the rest obtained from reference TRBV28 and TRBJ2-2, is as follows: DVKVTQSSRYLVKRTGEKVFLECVQDMDHENMFWYRQDPGLGLRLIYFSYDVKMKEKGDIPEGYSVSREKKERFSLILESASTNQTSMYLCASSLAGDGNTGELFFGEGSRLTVL.

This clonotype was seen more than once but under ten times. The chain is built from TRBV4-1 and TRBJ2-2, with 9 nucleotides matching TRBD1. Germline CDR1 reads MGHRA; CDR2 reads YSYEKL. This CDR3 is built from 16 residues. The V gene end was trimmed by 2 bases and the J gene end by 6 bases; junction bases not matched to a gene: 7. The CDR3: CASSQPGTGSAGELFF. CDR3 nucleotide sequence: TGCGCCAGCAGCCAACCCGGGACAGGGTCGGCCGGGGAGCTGTTTTTT.

This clonotype appeared a few times. The chain employs TRBV12-3 or TRBV12-4 and TRBJ1-2; D is unresolved. This CDR3 region has 14 residues. V was pared by 0 bases and J by 2 bases, with 7 bases between. CDR3 coding DNA: TGTGCCAGCAGTTTAGCCCCCGGGAACTATGGCTACACCTTC. Its protein is CASSLAPGNYGYTF.

The table lists this clonotype with many counts. The chain combines TRBV28 with TRBJ2-2; 10 bases are shared with TRBD2. Germline values: CDR1 MDHEN, CDR2 SYDVKM. The CDR3 is made up of 16 amino acids. Unmatched junction bases numbered 7, after V lost 4 bases and J lost 5 bases. The CDR3 bases are TGTGCCAGCAGTTCGCCTCGGACTAGCGGTACCGGGGAGCTGTTTTTT. Translation gives CASSSPRTSGTGELFF. The full variable domain, completed using reference TRBV28 and TRBJ2-2, is DVKVTQSSRYLVKRTGEKVFLECVQDMDHENMFWYRQDPGLGLRLIYFSYDVKMKEKGDIPEGYSVSREKKERFSLILESASTNQTSMYLCASSSPRTSGTGELFFGEGSRLTVL.

This clonotype showed up many times. The J gene is TRBJ2-5, the V gene TRBV6-1; 12 nucleotides agree with TRBD2. The CDR3 spans 17 residues. Germline values: CDR1 MNHNS, CDR2 SASEGT. After removal of 1 base from V and 9 bases from J, the junction contained 12 bases not matched to a gene. The CDR3 region is CASSEVLAGGRSGAQYF. CDR3 in DNA: TGTGCCAGCAGTGAAGTACTAGCGGGAGGCCGGTCCGGGGCCCAGTACTTC.

Many counts were recorded for this clonotype. This chain joins TRBV15 and TRBJ2-1, with D maybe TRBD1 (6 bases). Germline lookup yields CDR1 LNHNV and CDR2 YYDKDF (reference sequence). The V gene lost 3 bases and the J gene lost 0 bases, with 21 bases spanning the gap. The CDR3 loop spans 19 amino acids. CDR3 sequence: CATSRGRGTKPSSYNEQFF. The CDR3 DNA sequence: TGTGCCACCAGCAGGGGAAGGGGGACCAAACCCAGCTCCTACAATGAGCAGTTCTTC.

This clonotype was detected ten times or more. This chain links TRBV13 with TRBJ2-3; unclear D gene. Per germline, CDR1 PRHDT and CDR2 FYEKMQ (reference sequence). CDR3 length: 13 residues. V was clipped by 2 bases and J by 6 bases, with 9 bases between them. The CDR3 protein is CASSLSSIDTQYF. The CDR3 region has the DNA TGTGCCAGCAGCTTATCCTCGATCGATACGCAGTATTTT.

This clonotype showed up many times. V usage is TRBV7-3 and J usage is TRBJ1-1; D gene uncertain. There are 17 residues in the CDR3. The V end was cut by 5 bases, the J end by 0 bases, with 19 bases between. CDR1 and CDR2 (germline): SGHTA, FQGTGA. In DNA form, the CDR3 reads TGTGCCAGCAGCCCCTCCTTTATTCCGCGGTTGAACACTGAAGCTTTCTTT. As protein: CASSPSFIPRLNTEAFF. The full variable domain, with the rest looked up from reference TRBV7-3 and TRBJ1-1, is GAGVSQTPSNKVTEKGKYVELRCDPISGHTALYWYRQSLGQGPEFLIYFQGTGAADDSGLPNDRFFAVRPEGSVSTLKIQRTERGDSAVYLCASSPSFIPRLNTEAFFGQGTRLTVV.

This clonotype has ten or more counts. This chain links TRBV5-6 with TRBJ2-5, with 7 positions matching TRBD2. Per germline, CDR1 SGHDT and CDR2 YYEEEE. Trimming cost V 4 bases and J 0 bases; bases outside gene matches: 3. The CDR3 length is 14 residues. The CDR3 is CASSRRENQETQYF. CDR3 nucleotides: TGTGCCAGCAGCCGGCGGGAGAACCAAGAGACCCAGTACTTC.

In this sample, this clonotype turned up many times. V and J are TRBV5-5 and TRBJ2-3; D remains ambiguous. Germline V gene data show CDR1 as SGHKS and CDR2 as YYEKEE (reference sequence). The CDR3 totals 15 residues. V was cut by 0 bases and J by 1 base, with 9 bases left in between. The CDR3 nucleotides read TGTGCCAGCAGCTTGGCTGGGCGAGGCACAGATACGCAGTATTTT. It codes for CASSLAGRGTDTQYF.

This clonotype occurred many times. The chain couples TRBV7-8 to TRBJ2-7; no clear D. The CDR3 runs 14 residues. V was pared by 7 bases and J by 1 base, with 14 bases between. CDR1 is SGHVS, CDR2 FQNEAQ, per germline. CDR3 DNA: TGTGCCAGCACCCTACCTGGTGGTTCCTACGAGCAGTACTTC. Translated, it gives CASTLPGGSYEQYF.

This clonotype was recorded a few times. The CDR3 DNA is TGTGCCAGCATCCGAAATTCTGAGTACACCGGGGAGCTGTTTTTT. It specifies CASIRNSEYTGELFF. The chain carries TRBV28 and TRBJ2-2; D unclear. Per germline, CDR1 MDHEN and CDR2 SYDVKM. Trimming cost V 7 bases and J 3 bases, with 15 bases left between them. The CDR3 spans 15 residues.

This chain connects TRBV28 to TRBJ1-1; 8 bases align to TRBD1. With V trimmed by 6 bases and J by 3 bases, 12 bases remained unmatched. Germline-derived CDR1 and CDR2 are MDHEN and SYDVKM. The CDR3 is 16 residues long. The CDR3 bases are TGTGCCAGCAGACCACCTGGACAGGGAGGGCACACTGAAGCTTTCTTT. Encoded protein: CASRPPGQGGHTEAFF.

The table lists this clonotype with many counts. This sequence joins TRBV27 and TRBJ2-3; weak D call: TRBD2 (6 bases). CDR1 and CDR2 (germline): MNHEY, SMNVEV (reference sequence). Trimming left V 8 bases short and J 4 bases short, with 13 bases between. The CDR3 totals 13 residues. The CDR3 sequence: CASRAGGADTQYF. CDR3 coding DNA: TGTGCCAGCCGAGCCGGGGGAGCAGATACGCAGTATTTT.

For the CDR3, the DNA is TGTGCCAGTACCCGATCTAGCACAGATACGCAGTATTTT. Protein: CASTRSSTDTQYF. This sequence joins TRBV19 and TRBJ2-3; D gene unclear. V lost 7 bases to trimming and J lost 0 bases, with 8 bases between them. The CDR3 loop spans 13 amino acids. Germline assignment: CDR1 LNHDA and CDR2 SQIVND (reference sequence).